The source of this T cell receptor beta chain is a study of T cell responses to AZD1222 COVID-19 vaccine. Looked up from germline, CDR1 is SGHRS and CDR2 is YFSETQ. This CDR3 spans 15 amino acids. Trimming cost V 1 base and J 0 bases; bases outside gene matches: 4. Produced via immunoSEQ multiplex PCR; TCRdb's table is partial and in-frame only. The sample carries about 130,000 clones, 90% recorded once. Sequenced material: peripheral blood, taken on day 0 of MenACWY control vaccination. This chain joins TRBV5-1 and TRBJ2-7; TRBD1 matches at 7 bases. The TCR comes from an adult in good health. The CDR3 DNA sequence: TGCGCCAGCAGCTTGAACAGGGGCGGCTCCTACGAGCAGTACTTC. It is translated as CASSLNRGGSYEQYF.